Shown below are 18 T cell receptor beta chains from a single sample sequenced in a study of preoperative IRX-2 immunotherapy in early breast cancer (dated by TCRdb to the late 2010s). According to the study, the label for this sample's treatment or condition signals: preoperative locoregional IRX-2 cytokine immunotherapy. Library preparation used the immunoSEQ multiplex PCR assay. TCRdb took this table from immuneACCESS and kept in-frame rearrangements with V and J called. Such tables lack part of the clones; where checked against another copy, unresolved V genes explain under half of the gap, and the rest is unexplained. This sample has around 88,000 clones in its table, and 86% of those were observed once. In total, the top ten clones hold roughly 2% of the sample. The sequencing here drew on tumor tissue, taken after IRX-2 immunotherapy. The source of these receptors is a human donor with breast cancer.

The V and J genes are TRBV7-1 and TRBJ1-1; D is uncertain. Being an ORF, TRBV7-1 has a function that is uncertain. V was pared by 4 bases and J by 2 bases, with 8 bases between. The CDR3 runs to 13 residues. The CDR3 here is CASSLQVNTEAFF. In nucleotides, the CDR3 is TGTGCCAGCAGCTTACAAGTTAACACTGAAGCTTTCTTT.

J is TRBJ2-6 and V is TRBV10-2; 9 positions match TRBD1. This CDR3 comprises 17 residues. From germline, CDR1 is WSHSY and CDR2 SAAADI. Germline trimming cut 6 bases from V and 1 base from J; bases unmatched to any gene: 7. For the CDR3, the DNA is TGCGCCAGCAGAGCAACAGGGGGCGGATCTGGGGCCAACGTCCTGACTTTC. As protein: CASRATGGGSGANVLTF.

A single count supports this clone. CDR3 nucleotides: TGTGCCTGGAGCGACATAGGACTAGGAAGCACAGATACGCAGTATTTT. It encodes CAWSDIGLGSTDTQYF. J is TRBJ2-3 and V is TRBV30; TRBD2 matches at 7 bases. J was trimmed by 0 bases and V by 3 bases; bases with no gene match: 9. CDR3 length equals 16 residues. Germline V CDR1 and CDR2: GTSNPN, SVGIG (reference sequence).

The table lists this clone with a few counts. The genes are TRBV6-8 and TRBJ1-4; D call uncertain. The CDR3 consists of 14 residues. Trimming pared 2 bases from V and 0 bases from J, leaving 4 bases between. Germline CDR1 MNHGY, CDR2 SAAAGT. The CDR3 nucleotides read TGTGCCAGCAGTTACGACCCAACTAATGAAAAACTGTTTTTT. Protein: CASSYDPTNEKLFF.

V usage is TRBV10-1 and J usage is TRBJ2-3; TRBD1 might be the D (6 bases). Deletions cut 0 bases from V and 0 bases from J, with 7 bases between. The CDR3 extends over 15 amino acids. The germline V gene encodes CDR1 WNHNN and CDR2 SYGVQD (reference sequence). The DNA of the CDR3 is TGCGCCAGCAGTGAGTCGGACAGTAGCACAGATACGCAGTATTTT. Encoded protein: CASSESDSSTDTQYF.

The V and J genes are TRBV6-8 and TRBJ1-2; D might be TRBD1 (5 bases). The V and J ends lost 6 bases and 5 bases respectively, with 16 bases between them. The CDR3 is made up of 14 amino acids. The V gene's germline CDR1 is MNHGY and CDR2 SAAAGT. CDR3 nucleotide sequence: TGTGCCAGCAGGGCAGGGTGGGATAAATATGGCTACACCTTC. This sequence encodes CASRAGWDKYGYTF.

The V and J genes are TRBV29-1 and TRBJ1-2; possible D gene TRBD1, 5 bases. Trimming left V 4 bases short and J 1 base short, with 10 bases between. This CDR3 spans 13 amino acids. Germline CDR1 SQVTM, CDR2 ANQGSEA. CDR3 sequence: CSVGAGNNYGYTF. The CDR3 DNA reads as TGCAGCGTTGGGGCAGGGAATAACTATGGCTACACCTTC.

The chain is built from TRBV7-1 and TRBJ2-7; 7 nucleotides agree with TRBD1. TRBV7-1 is labeled an ORF, and its function is uncertain. J gave up 5 bases and V 5 bases, and 6 bases lay outside the gene matches. The CDR3 is 13 residues long. The CDR3 sequence: CASSRGQFHEQYF. The CDR3 DNA reads as TGTGCCAGCAGCAGGGGACAGTTCCACGAGCAGTACTTC.

This chain joins TRBV29-1 and TRBJ2-1; D might be TRBD1 (5 bases). The CDR3 is made up of 14 amino acids. Germline V gene data show CDR1 as SQVTM and CDR2 as ANQGSEA. Trimming pared 4 bases from V and 2 bases from J, leaving 12 bases between. CDR3 bases: TGCAGCGTTGGGGTGGGGCTGACCTACAATGAGCAGTTCTTC. This encodes CSVGVGLTYNEQFF.

The gene calls are TRBV23-1 and TRBJ1-5; D uncertain. TRBV23-1 is given ORF status, its function remaining uncertain. This CDR3 has 13 residues. V was cut by 6 bases and J by 4 bases, with 10 bases left in between. The CDR3 spells CASSSDGNQPQHF. The CDR3 DNA is TGCGCCAGCAGCTCGGACGGAAATCAGCCCCAGCATTTT.

CDR3 protein: CASSLLVSGQETQYF. The CDR3 DNA is TGCGCCAGCAGCTTGCTTGTAAGCGGCCAAGAGACCCAGTACTTC. This chain uses TRBV5-1 with TRBJ2-5; the D gene is possibly TRBD2 (5 bases). V lost 1 base to trimming and J lost 1 base, with 11 bases between them. This CDR3 comprises 15 residues. In germline, CDR1 is SGHRS, CDR2 YFSETQ. Complete variable domain (other parts from reference TRBV5-1 and TRBJ2-5): KAGVTQTPRYLIKTRGQQVTLSCSPISGHRSVSWYQQTPGQGLQFLFEYFSETQRNKGNFPGRFSGRQFSNSRSEMNVSTLELGDSALYLCASSLLVSGQETQYFGPGTRLLVL.

In nucleotides, the CDR3 is TGTGCGGTAGGGGACAAATATAGCAATCAGCCCCAGCATTTT. It translates to CAVGDKYSNQPQHF. V and J are TRBV30 and TRBJ1-5, with D possibly TRBD1 on 6 matching bases. Looked up from germline, CDR1 is GTSNPN and CDR2 is SVGIG (reference sequence). The CDR3 loop spans 14 amino acids. Full variable domain (outside the CDR3, taken from reference TRBV30 and TRBJ1-5): SQTIHQWPATLVQPVGSPLSLECTVEGTSNPNLYWYRQAAGRGLQLLFYSVGIGQISSEVPQNLSASRPQDRQFILSSKKLLLSDSGFYLCAVGDKYSNQPQHFGDGTRLSIL.

DNA of the CDR3: TGTGCCTGGAGCGGGAACTACAATGAGCAGTTCTTC. This gives the protein CAWSGNYNEQFF. V and J are TRBV30 and TRBJ2-1, with TRBD2 as a possible D gene (5 bases). Trimming shortened V by 3 bases and J by 3 bases, and 6 bases separated the two germline ends. The CDR3 runs 12 residues. Germline V gene lookup returns CDR1 GTSNPN and CDR2 SVGIG (reference sequence).

This chain joins TRBV10-2 and TRBJ2-6; D remains unclear. The CDR3 extends over 16 amino acids. Trimming removed 2 bases at V and 1 base at J, with 9 bases between. Germline loops: CDR1 WSHSY, CDR2 SAAADI. The DNA of the CDR3 is TGCGCCAGCAGTGAGCCTGGTTTTTCTGGGGCCAACGTCCTGACTTTC. It codes for CASSEPGFSGANVLTF.

This clone has only one observation. The V and J genes are TRBV29-1 and TRBJ2-7; 14 positions agree with TRBD2. Germline V gene lookup returns CDR1 SQVTM and CDR2 ANQGSEA. This CDR3 is built from 14 residues. Trimming removed 6 bases from V and 2 bases from J; junction bases left unmatched: 3. The CDR3: CSVRTSGGTYEQYF. The CDR3 nucleotides are TGCAGCGTCCGGACTAGCGGGGGGACCTACGAGCAGTACTTC.

The chain carries TRBV28 and TRBJ2-7, with D maybe TRBD1 (6 bases). This CDR3 is 13 amino acids long. Between the trimmed V and J ends, which lost 6 bases and 3 bases, there was a span of 12 bases. Germline V gene data show CDR1 as MDHEN and CDR2 as SYDVKM. The DNA for the CDR3 is TGTGCCAGCAGGGACAGACAAGTCTACGAGCAGTACTTC. Its translation: CASRDRQVYEQYF.

The CDR3 nucleotides are TGTGCCAGCAGCCAGGGAGGGGGCTGGGGCTACACCTTC. It codes for CASSQGGGWGYTF. This chain joins TRBV6-8 and TRBJ1-2; 7 bases agree with TRBD1. Germline-derived CDR1 and CDR2 are MNHGY and SAAAGT. CDR3 length: 13 amino acids. Trimming took 6 bases from V and 8 from J; bases not matched to a gene: 9.

The chain carries TRBV6-8 and TRBJ2-3; 10 bases are a match to TRBD2. J lost 4 bases, V lost 6 bases, and 4 bases had no gene match. The CDR3 has 14 amino acids. CDR1 and CDR2 (germline): MNHGY, SAAAGT. For the CDR3, the DNA is TGTGCCAGCAGGGCCGGGACTAGCGCAGATACGCAGTATTTT. It codes for CASRAGTSADTQYF.